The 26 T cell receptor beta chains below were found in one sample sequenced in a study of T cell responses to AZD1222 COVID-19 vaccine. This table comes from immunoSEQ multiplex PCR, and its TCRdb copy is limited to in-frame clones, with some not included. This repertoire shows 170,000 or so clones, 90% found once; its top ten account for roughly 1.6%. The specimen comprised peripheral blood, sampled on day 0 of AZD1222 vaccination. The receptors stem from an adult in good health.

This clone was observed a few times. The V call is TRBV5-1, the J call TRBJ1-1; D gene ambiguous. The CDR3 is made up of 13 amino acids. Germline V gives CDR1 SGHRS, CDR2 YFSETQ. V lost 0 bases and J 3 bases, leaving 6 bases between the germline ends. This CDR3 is CASSLVGDTEAFF. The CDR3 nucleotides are TGCGCCAGCAGCTTGGTGGGTGACACTGAAGCTTTCTTT. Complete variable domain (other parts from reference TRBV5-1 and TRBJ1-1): KAGVTQTPRYLIKTRGQQVTLSCSPISGHRSVSWYQQTPGQGLQFLFEYFSETQRNKGNFPGRFSGRQFSNSRSEMNVSTLELGDSALYLCASSLVGDTEAFFGQGTRLTVV.

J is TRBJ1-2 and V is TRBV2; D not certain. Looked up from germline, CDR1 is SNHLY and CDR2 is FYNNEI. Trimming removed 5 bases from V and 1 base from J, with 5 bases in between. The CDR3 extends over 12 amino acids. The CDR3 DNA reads TGTGCCAGCAGTTGGGATAACTATGGCTACACCTTC. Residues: CASSWDNYGYTF.

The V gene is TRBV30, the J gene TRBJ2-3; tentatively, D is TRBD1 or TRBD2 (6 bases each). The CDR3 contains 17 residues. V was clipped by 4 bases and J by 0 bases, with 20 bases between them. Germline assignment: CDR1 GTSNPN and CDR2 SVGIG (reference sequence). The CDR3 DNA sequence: TGTGCCTGGACCCTAGCGTGGGGACAAACTAGCACAGATACGCAGTATTTT. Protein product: CAWTLAWGQTSTDTQYF.

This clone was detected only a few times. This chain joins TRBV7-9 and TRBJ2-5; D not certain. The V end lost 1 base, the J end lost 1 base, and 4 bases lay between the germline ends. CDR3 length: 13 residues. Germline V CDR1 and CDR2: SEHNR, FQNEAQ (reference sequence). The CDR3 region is CASSLDIQETQYF. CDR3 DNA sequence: TGTGCCAGCAGCTTAGACATCCAAGAGACCCAGTACTTC.

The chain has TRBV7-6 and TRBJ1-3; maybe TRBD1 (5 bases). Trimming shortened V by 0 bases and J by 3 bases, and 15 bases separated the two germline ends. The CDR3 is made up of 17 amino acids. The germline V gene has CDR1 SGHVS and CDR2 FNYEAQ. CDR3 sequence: CASSLAPVQGSGNTIYF. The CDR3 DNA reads TGTGCCAGCAGCTTAGCCCCGGTGCAGGGTAGTGGAAACACCATATATTTT. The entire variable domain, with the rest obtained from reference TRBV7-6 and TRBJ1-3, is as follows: GAGVSQSPRYKVTKRGQDVALRCDPISGHVSLYWYRQALGQGPEFLTYFNYEAQQDKSGLPNDRFSAERPEGSISTLTIQRTEQRDSAMYRCASSLAPVQGSGNTIYFGEGSWLTVV.

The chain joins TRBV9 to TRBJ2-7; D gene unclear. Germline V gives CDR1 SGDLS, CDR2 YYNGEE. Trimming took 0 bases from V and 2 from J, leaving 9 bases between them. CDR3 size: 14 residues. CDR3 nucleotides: TGTGCCAGCAGCGTAGAGCCGGTAACCTACGAGCAGTACTTC. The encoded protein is CASSVEPVTYEQYF.

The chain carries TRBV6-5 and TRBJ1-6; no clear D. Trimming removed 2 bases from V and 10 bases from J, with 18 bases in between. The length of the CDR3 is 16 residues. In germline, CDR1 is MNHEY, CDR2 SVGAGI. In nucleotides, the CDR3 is TGTGCCAGCAGTTACAGTTGGACGGCAGCGGGATCACCCCTCCACTTT. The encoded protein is CASSYSWTAAGSPLHF.

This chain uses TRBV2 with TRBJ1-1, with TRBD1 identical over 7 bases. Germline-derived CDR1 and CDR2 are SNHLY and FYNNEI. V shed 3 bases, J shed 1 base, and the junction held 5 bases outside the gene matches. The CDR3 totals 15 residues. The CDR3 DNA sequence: TGTGCCAGCAGTGACTTTGCAGGGGGGAACACTGAAGCTTTCTTT. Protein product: CASSDFAGGNTEAFF.

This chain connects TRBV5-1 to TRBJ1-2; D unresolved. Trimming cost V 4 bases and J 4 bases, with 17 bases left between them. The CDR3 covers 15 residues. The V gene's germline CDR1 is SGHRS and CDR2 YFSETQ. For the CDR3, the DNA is TGCGCCAGCAGCCCGGACCCAAACGAGGGCTATGGCTACACCTTC. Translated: CASSPDPNEGYGYTF.

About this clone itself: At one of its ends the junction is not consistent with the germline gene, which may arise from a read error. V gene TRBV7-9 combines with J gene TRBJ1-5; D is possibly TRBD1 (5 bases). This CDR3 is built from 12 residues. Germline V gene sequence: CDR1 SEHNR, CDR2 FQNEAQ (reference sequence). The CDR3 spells CASGSGGPPEYF. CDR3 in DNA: TGTGCCAGCGGGTCCGGGGGTCCCCCGGAGTATTTT.

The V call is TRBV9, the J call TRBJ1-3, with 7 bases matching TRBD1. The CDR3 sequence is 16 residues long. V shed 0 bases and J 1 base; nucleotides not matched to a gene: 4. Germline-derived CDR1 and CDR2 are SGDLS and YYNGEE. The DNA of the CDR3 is TGTGCCAGCAGCGTAGGGGACAGTAGTTCTGGAAACACCATATATTTT. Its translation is CASSVGDSSSGNTIYF.

The CDR3 here is CASSQQSSYNSPLHF. The CDR3 nucleotides read TGTGCCAGCAGCCAACAGAGCTCCTATAATTCACCCCTCCACTTT. V gene TRBV11-3 combines with J gene TRBJ1-6; no clear D gene. Trimming left V 5 bases short and J 0 bases short, with 8 bases between. The CDR3 has 15 amino acids. Germline-derived CDR1 and CDR2 are SGHNT and YENEEA. The complete variable domain, with remaining parts taken from reference TRBV11-3 and TRBJ1-6, reads EAGVVQSPRYKIIEKKQPVAFWCNPISGHNTLYWYLQNLGQGPELLIRYENEEAVDDSQLPKDRFSAERLKGVDSTLKIQPAELGDSAVYLCASSQQSSYNSPLHFGNGTRLTVT.

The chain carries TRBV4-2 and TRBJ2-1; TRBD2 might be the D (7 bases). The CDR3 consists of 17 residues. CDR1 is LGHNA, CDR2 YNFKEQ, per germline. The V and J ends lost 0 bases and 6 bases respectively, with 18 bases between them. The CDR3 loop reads CASSQDRRGGLGNEQFF. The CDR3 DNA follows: TGTGCCAGCAGCCAAGACCGACGCGGGGGCCTCGGCAATGAGCAGTTCTTC.

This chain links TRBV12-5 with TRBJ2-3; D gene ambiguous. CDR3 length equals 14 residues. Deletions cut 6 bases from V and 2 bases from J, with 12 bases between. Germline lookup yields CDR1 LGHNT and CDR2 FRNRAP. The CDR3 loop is CASGRELITDTQYF. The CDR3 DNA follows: TGTGCTAGTGGCCGAGAGCTGATCACAGATACGCAGTATTTT.

CDR3 DNA: TGTGCCAGCAGCTTTGGGGGTGGGGCACACACTGAAGCTTTCTTT. Translating it yields CASSFGGGAHTEAFF. This chain joins TRBV5-5 and TRBJ1-1; a weak D match, TRBD1 (5 bases). The V and J ends lost 2 bases and 3 bases respectively, with 14 bases between them. Germline CDR1 is SGHKS and CDR2 is YYEKEE (reference sequence). This CDR3 region has 15 residues.

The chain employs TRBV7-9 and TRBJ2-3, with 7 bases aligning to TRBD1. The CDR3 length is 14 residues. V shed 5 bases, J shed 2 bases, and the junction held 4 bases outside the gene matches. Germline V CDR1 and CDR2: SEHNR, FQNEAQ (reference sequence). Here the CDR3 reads CASSPGQATDTQYF. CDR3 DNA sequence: TGTGCCAGCAGCCCTGGACAGGCCACAGATACGCAGTATTTT.

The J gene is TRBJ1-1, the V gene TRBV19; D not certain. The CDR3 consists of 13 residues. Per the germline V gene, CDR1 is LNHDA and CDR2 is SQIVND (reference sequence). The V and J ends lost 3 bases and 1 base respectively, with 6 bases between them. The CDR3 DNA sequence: TGTGCCAGTAGTATCGTGGAGAACACTGAAGCTTTCTTT. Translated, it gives CASSIVENTEAFF.

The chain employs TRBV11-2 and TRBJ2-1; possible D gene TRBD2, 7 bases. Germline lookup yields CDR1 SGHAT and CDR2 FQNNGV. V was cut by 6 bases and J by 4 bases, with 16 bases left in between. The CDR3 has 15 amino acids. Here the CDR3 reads CASRGVAGAYNEQFF. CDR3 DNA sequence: TGTGCCAGCAGGGGCGTCGCGGGGGCGTACAATGAGCAGTTCTTC. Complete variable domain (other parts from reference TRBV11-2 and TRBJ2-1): EAGVAQSPRYKIIEKRQSVAFWCNPISGHATLYWYQQILGQGPKLLIQFQNNGVVDDSQLPKDRFSAERLKGVDSTLKIQPAKLEDSAVYLCASRGVAGAYNEQFFGPGTRLTVL.

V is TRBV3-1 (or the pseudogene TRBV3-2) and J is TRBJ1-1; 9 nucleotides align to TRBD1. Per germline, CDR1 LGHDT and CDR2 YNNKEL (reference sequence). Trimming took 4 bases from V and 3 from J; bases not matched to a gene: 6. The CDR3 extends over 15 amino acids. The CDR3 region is CASSPGQGVHTEAFF. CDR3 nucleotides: TGTGCCAGCAGCCCGGGACAGGGAGTTCACACTGAAGCTTTCTTT.

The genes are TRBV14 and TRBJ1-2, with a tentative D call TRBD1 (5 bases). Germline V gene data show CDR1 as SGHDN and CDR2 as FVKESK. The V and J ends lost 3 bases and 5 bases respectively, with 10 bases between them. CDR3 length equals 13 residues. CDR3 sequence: CASSHTRQYGYTF. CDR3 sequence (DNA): TGTGCCAGCAGCCACACGAGACAGTATGGCTACACCTTC.

The CDR3 spells CASSLDTQGWETQYF. CDR3 nucleotides: TGTGCCAGCAGCTTAGATACGCAGGGTTGGGAGACCCAGTACTTC. This sequence joins TRBV11-2 and TRBJ2-5, with D perhaps TRBD1 (5 bases). The CDR3 spans 15 residues. Germline V lookup: CDR1 SGHAT, CDR2 FQNNGV. V lost 0 bases, J lost 5 bases, and 13 bases lay in between.

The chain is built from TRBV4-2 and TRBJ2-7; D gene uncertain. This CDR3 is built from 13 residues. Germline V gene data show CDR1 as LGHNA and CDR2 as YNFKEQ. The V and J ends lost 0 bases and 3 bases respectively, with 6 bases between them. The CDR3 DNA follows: TGTGCCAGCAGCCAAGACAGAAACTACGAGCAGTACTTC. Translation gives CASSQDRNYEQYF.

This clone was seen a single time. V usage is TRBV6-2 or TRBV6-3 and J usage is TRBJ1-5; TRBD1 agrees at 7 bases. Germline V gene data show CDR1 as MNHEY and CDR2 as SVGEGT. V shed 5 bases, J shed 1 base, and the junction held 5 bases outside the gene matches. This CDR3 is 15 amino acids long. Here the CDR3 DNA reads TGTGCCAGCAGTCAGAGACAGGGAAGCAATCAGCCCCAGCATTTT. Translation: CASSQRQGSNQPQHF.

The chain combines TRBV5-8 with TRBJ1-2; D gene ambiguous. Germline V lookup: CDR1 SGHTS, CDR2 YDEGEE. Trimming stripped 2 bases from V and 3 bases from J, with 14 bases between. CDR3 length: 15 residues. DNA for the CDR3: TGTGCCAGCAGCTTCCGCGGTCTACGGGACTATGGCTACACCTTC. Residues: CASSFRGLRDYGYTF.

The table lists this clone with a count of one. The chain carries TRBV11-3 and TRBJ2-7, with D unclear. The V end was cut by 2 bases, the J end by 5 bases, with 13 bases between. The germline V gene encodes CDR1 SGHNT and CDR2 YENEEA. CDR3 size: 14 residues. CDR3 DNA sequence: TGTGCCAGCAGCTTATCTTTTAGAATCCACGAGCAGTACTTC. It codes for CASSLSFRIHEQYF.

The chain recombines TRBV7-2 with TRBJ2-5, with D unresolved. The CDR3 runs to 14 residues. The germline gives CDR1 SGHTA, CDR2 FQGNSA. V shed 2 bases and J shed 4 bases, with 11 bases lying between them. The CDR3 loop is CASSLSVGRETQYF. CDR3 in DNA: TGTGCCAGCAGCTTATCCGTGGGCAGAGAGACCCAGTACTTC. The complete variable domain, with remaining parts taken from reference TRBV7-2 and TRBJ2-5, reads GAGVSQSPSNKVTEKGKDVELRCDPISGHTALYWYRQSLGQGLEFLIYFQGNSAPDKSGLPSDRFSAERTGGSVSTLTIQRTQQEDSAVYLCASSLSVGRETQYFGPGTRLLVL.